The present T cell receptor (beta chain) was sequenced within a study of T cells in Graves' hyperthyroidism and ophthalmopathy. Across 18 months, stable Graves' hyperthyroidism was marked by no progression to ophthalmopathy. The study enrolled patients aged 18 to 65 with newly diagnosed hyperthyroidism of under 2 months' duration. The PBMCs were taken from 10 ml of fresh peripheral blood. A remark on this clonotype: One end of the junction varies from germline; a read error may be responsible.

CDR1 is SGHNT, CDR2 YYREEE, per germline (reference sequence). The CDR3 sequence is 14 residues long. Amplification of TCR beta CDR3 regions was performed using RNA transcripts as template. HTBI primers were the set used in a first-round RT-PCR of the TCR CDR3. TCRdb reanalysed the multiplex PCR reads using MiXCR and keeps one entry per CDR3 protein. The repertoire has 750,000 to 900,000 distinct CDR3 sequences, more than 30% of them found once; the top ten carry 7.5% to 9.5%. The gene calls are TRBV5-4 and TRBJ1-1; D perhaps matches TRBD1 (5 bases). Sequencing was carried out using blood. This receptor was identified in a man between 18 and 35 years old with Graves' hyperthyroidism. The CDR3 DNA reads TGTGCCAGCGGCTTGGGGCGGGGGGGCACTGAAGCTTTCTTT. Amino acid sequence: CASGLGRGGTEAFF.